The 13 T cell receptor beta chains below were found in one sample sequenced in a study of PD-1 blockade in classical Hodgkin lymphoma. All patients relapsed after autologous stem cell transplantation, and brentuximab vedotin exposure varied. The data were produced by immunoSEQ multiplex PCR, yet TCRdb's version contains in-frame clones alone and is incomplete. The sample lists about 150,000 clones, approximately 81% occurring once. The sample consisted of peripheral blood mononuclear cells (PBMCs), taken before the second cycle of nivolumab. Receptors originate from a human donor with classical Hodgkin lymphoma.

The V and J genes are TRBV18 and TRBJ1-4; weak D call: TRBD1 (6 bases). The CDR3 is 13 amino acids. Germline values: CDR1 KGHSH, CDR2 LQKENI. V shed 7 bases and J shed 4 bases, with 10 bases lying between them. The DNA of the CDR3 is TGTGCCAGCTATGGACAGCTTAATGAAAAACTGTTTTTT. Encoded protein: CASYGQLNEKLFF. The variable domain in full, completed from reference TRBV18 and TRBJ1-4, reads NAGVMQNPRHLVRRRGQEARLRCSPMKGHSHVYWYRQLPEEGLKFMVYLQKENIIDESGMPKERFSAEFPKEGPSILRIQQVVRGDSAAYFCASYGQLNEKLFFGSGTQLSVL.

The chain combines TRBV6-4 with TRBJ1-1; TRBD1 is a possible D gene (6 bases). Trimming cost V 7 bases and J 4 bases, with 13 bases left between them. CDR1 and CDR2 (germline): MRHNA, SNTAGT. This CDR3 is 13 amino acids long. CDR3 sequence: CASIGQGLTEAFF. The CDR3 coding sequence is TGTGCCAGCATCGGCCAGGGGCTCACTGAAGCTTTCTTT.

For the CDR3, the DNA is TGTGCCAGCAGTCGAACGACAGGGGGCGAACAGCCCCAGCATTTT. Its protein product is CASSRTTGGEQPQHF. The chain couples TRBV6-5 to TRBJ1-5; 10 bases are shared with TRBD1. V shed 5 bases, J shed 7 bases, and the junction held 8 bases outside the gene matches. Germline V gene sequence: CDR1 MNHEY, CDR2 SVGAGI. The CDR3 spans 15 residues.

The V and J genes are TRBV27 and TRBJ2-3, with 7 bases lining up with TRBD2. The CDR3 is 17 amino acids. CDR1 and CDR2 (germline): MNHEY, SMNVEV (reference sequence). V was clipped by 2 bases and J by 0 bases; unmatched bases: 8. The CDR3 DNA reads TGTGCCAGCAGTTTAATCCGGGGGGACGCTAGCACAGATACGCAGTATTTT. Translation gives CASSLIRGDASTDTQYF.

This clone showed up just once. The chain is built from TRBV7-6 and TRBJ2-7; no definite D call. The V end lost 1 base, the J end lost 6 bases, and 4 bases lay between the germline ends. Germline V gives CDR1 SGHVS, CDR2 FNYEAQ. There are 11 residues in the CDR3. CDR3 sequence: CASSLGLEQYF. As DNA, the CDR3 is TGTGCCAGCAGCTTAGGCCTCGAGCAGTACTTC.

CDR3 in amino acids: CASSPQGGVRGPGEQYF. The CDR3 DNA sequence: TGTGCCAGCAGTCCGCAGGGGGGCGTCAGGGGCCCGGGCGAGCAGTACTTC. The rearrangement links TRBV28 to TRBJ2-7; tentatively, D is TRBD1 (7 bases). V lost 5 bases to trimming and J lost 6 bases, with 26 bases between them. Germline V gives CDR1 MDHEN, CDR2 SYDVKM. CDR3 length: 17 amino acids.

The chain carries TRBV19 and TRBJ2-7; D not certain. Trimming took 3 bases from V and 2 from J, leaving 8 bases between them. The CDR3 spans 13 residues. The germline CDR1 and CDR2 sequences are LNHDA and SQIVND (reference sequence). The CDR3 is CASSMNRAYEQYF. The CDR3 region has the DNA TGTGCCAGTAGTATGAACAGAGCCTACGAGCAGTACTTC.

The chain combines TRBV13 with TRBJ1-4, with D possibly matching TRBD1 (6 bases). This CDR3 is built from 16 residues. Trimming removed 0 bases at V and 5 bases at J, with 13 bases between. Germline V gene lookup returns CDR1 PRHDT and CDR2 FYEKMQ (reference sequence). In nucleotides, the CDR3 is TGTGCCAGCAGCTTAGGCCGGCAGGGGAGCAATGAAAAACTGTTTTTT. Its translation: CASSLGRQGSNEKLFF. Looking up the rest from reference TRBV13 and TRBJ1-4 gives the full variable domain: AAGVIQSPRHLIKEKRETATLKCYPIPRHDTVYWYQQGPGQDPQFLISFYEKMQSDKGSIPDRFSAQQFSDYHSELNMSSLELGDSALYFCASSLGRQGSNEKLFFGSGTQLSVL.

This clone has ten or more counts. Other DNA sequences in the same sample also yield this CDR3. The V gene is TRBV6-5, the J gene TRBJ1-5; D is ambiguous. Germline V CDR1 and CDR2: MNHEY, SVGAGI. The V and J ends lost 8 bases and 4 bases respectively, with 12 bases between them. The CDR3 runs to 13 residues. CDR3 protein: CASSPTGNQPQHF. As DNA, the CDR3 is TGTGCCAGCTCCCCGACGGGGAATCAGCCCCAGCATTTT.

V usage is TRBV5-5 and J usage is TRBJ1-6; possible D gene TRBD1, 5 bases. Trimming removed 5 bases from V and 4 bases from J, with 16 bases in between. Germline V gene lookup returns CDR1 SGHKS and CDR2 YYEKEE (reference sequence). CDR3 length: 16 residues. CDR3: CASSQSGSFYNSPLHF. The DNA for the CDR3 is TGTGCCAGCAGTCAATCAGGGTCTTTTTATAATTCACCCCTCCACTTT.

The chain employs TRBV6-5 and TRBJ2-5, with 12 positions matching TRBD1. Germline assignment: CDR1 MNHEY and CDR2 SVGAGI. The J segment lost 4 bases and the V segment lost 6 bases, leaving 6 bases of the junction unmatched. The CDR3 has 15 amino acids. The DNA of the CDR3 is TGTGCCAGCAGGGGGGACAGGGGGCCGACAGAGACCCAGTACTTC. This translates into CASRGDRGPTETQYF.

J is TRBJ1-5 and V is TRBV27, with no clear D. V was pared by 5 bases and J by 0 bases, with 11 bases between. Germline V gives CDR1 MNHEY, CDR2 SMNVEV (reference sequence). This CDR3 comprises 15 residues. In nucleotides, the CDR3 is TGTGCCAGCAGTGGGTACAGCAATAGCAATCAGCCCCAGCATTTT. It translates to CASSGYSNSNQPQHF.

This clone has more than one count but fewer than ten. The chain carries TRBV19 and TRBJ2-5; tentative D call: TRBD1 (5 bases). Germline CDR1 reads LNHDA; CDR2 reads SQIVND (reference sequence). There are 14 residues in the CDR3. V gave up 8 bases and J gave up 5 bases, with 18 bases separating them. The CDR3 region has the DNA TGTGCCAGTTGCCAGGCAGGGCAGGAGGAGACCCAGTACTTC. It yields the protein CASCQAGQEETQYF.